Below are 28 T cell receptor beta chains sequenced from a single sample in a study of Graves' ophthalmopathy and Graves' hyperthyroidism (dated by TCRdb to between 2017 and 2018). Sequencing was performed on an Illumina HiSeq 2000. For repertoire sequencing, the TCR beta CDR3 regions were amplified from RNA transcripts. HTBI primers and the Qiagen OneStep RT-PCR kit were used in a first-round RT-PCR, which was followed by a second-round multiplex PCR, size selection and purification. Clones were called with MiXCR by TCRdb after fastp trimmed the public reads at Q25, and only in-frame beta chains were retained. Rows merge per CDR3 protein into single entries with the most common DNA and genes. This sample lists almost 750,000 distinct CDR3 sequences; about 44% were detected once. The leading ten clones occupy 35% to 55% of the sample. Source material: peripheral blood. These receptors came from an adult man with Graves' ophthalmopathy.

Notes on this clonotype: This may be a read error, as it is one base from a much larger clone. The V gene is TRBV10-3, the J gene TRBJ2-5, with a weak D call TRBD1 (5 bases). This CDR3 has 16 residues. From germline, CDR1 is ENHRY and CDR2 SYGVKD. This chain's CDR3 is CAISEGVVASEETQHF. The CDR3 DNA sequence: TGTGCCATCAGTGAAGGGGTAGTGGCGAGCGAAGAGACCCAGCACTTC.

As regards this clonotype: A much more abundant neighbour one base away suggests this may be a read error. The chain has TRBV7-2 and TRBJ1-5, with a possible D match to TRBD1 (5 bases). Germline assignment: CDR1 SGHTA and CDR2 FQGNSA. V lost 6 bases and J lost 4, with 13 bases in between. The CDR3 has 14 residues. This CDR3 is CASSPQGWNQPQHF. As DNA, the CDR3 is TGTGCCAGCAGTCCCCAGGGCTGGAATCAGCCCCAGCATTTT. The entire variable domain, with the rest obtained from reference TRBV7-2 and TRBJ1-5, is as follows: GAGVSQSPSNKVTEKGKDVELRCDPISGHTALYWYRQSLGQGLEFLIYFQGNSAPDKSGLPSDRFSAERTGGSVSTLTIQRTQQEDSAVYLCASSPQGWNQPQHFGDGTRLSIL.

Notes on this clonotype: A much larger clone lies a single base off, so this may be a read error. In nucleotides, the CDR3 is TGTGCCAGCAGCCGGGGGGCTGACTATGGCTACACCTTC. It specifies CASSRGADYGYTF. The chain couples TRBV10-3 to TRBJ1-2, with D possibly matching TRBD1 (6 bases). Trimming removed 10 bases from V and 3 bases from J, with 15 bases in between. Germline-derived CDR1 and CDR2 are ENHRY and SYGVKD. This CDR3 contains 13 residues.

As for this clonotype: This is likely a read error, given that the CDR3 carries no conserved phenylalanine or tryptophan at its end. No DNA is shown, since the ends of the CDR3 on it are uncertain; the CDR3 is the one TCRdb lists. The chain employs TRBV15 and TRBJ1-4; the DNA was not used to check the table's D call, TRBD1. The CDR3 is 10 residues long, counting both termini. Germline CDR1 LNHNV, CDR2 YYDKDF (reference sequence). CDR3 protein: CATSRETGLY.

As regards this clonotype: Just one base apart from a much larger clone, this may be a read error. This chain uses TRBV29-1 with TRBJ2-7; D tentatively reads TRBD1 or TRBD2 (5 bases each). With 7 bases removed from V and 7 bases from J, the gap between germline ends came to 20 bases. This CDR3 spans 13 amino acids. Germline V CDR1 and CDR2: SQVTM, ANQGSEA. The CDR3 sequence: CSASSGRALEQYF. In DNA, the CDR3 is TGCAGCGCTAGCTCGGGACGGGCTCTTGAGCAGTACTTC.

This clonotype was detected only a few times. The genes are TRBV7-9 and TRBJ1-3; D gene unclear. The germline V gene has CDR1 SEHNR and CDR2 FQNEAQ (reference sequence). V was trimmed by 2 bases and J by 0 bases, leaving 11 bases between them. The CDR3 consists of 16 residues. For the CDR3, the DNA is TGTGCCAGCAGCTTATCCGGCAGCCCCTCTGGAAACACCATATATTTT. Translated, it gives CASSLSGSPSGNTIYF.

The chain employs TRBV27 and TRBJ2-5; D may be TRBD1 or TRBD2 (6 bases each). With 2 bases removed from V and 0 bases from J, the gap between germline ends came to 10 bases. The CDR3 is 15 amino acids. Germline V lookup: CDR1 MNHEY, CDR2 SMNVEV (reference sequence). CDR3 DNA: TGTGCCAGCAGTTTAGGGGGGCTGTACCAAGAGACCCAGTACTTC. Protein product: CASSLGGLYQETQYF.

The rearrangement joins TRBV20-1 to TRBJ2-7, with 10 bases that match TRBD2. J gave up 2 bases and V 2 bases, and 18 bases lay outside the gene matches. The CDR3 is made up of 19 amino acids. The V gene's germline CDR1 is DFQATT and CDR2 SNEGSKA (reference sequence). The CDR3 nucleotides read TGCAGTGCTAGATCCTGGGGGCTAGCGGGAGTTATTGCGGCCTACGAGCAGTACTTC. It encodes CSARSWGLAGVIAAYEQYF.

This rearrangement joins TRBV7-6 to TRBJ1-1, with D unresolved. CDR3 length equals 13 residues. The V and J ends lost 5 bases and 3 bases respectively, with 10 bases between them. The V gene's germline CDR1 is SGHVS and CDR2 FNYEAQ. This chain's CDR3 is CASSETQYTEAFF. The CDR3 nucleotides are TGTGCCAGCAGCGAAACACAGTACACTGAAGCTTTCTTT. Complete variable domain (other parts from reference TRBV7-6 and TRBJ1-1): GAGVSQSPRYKVTKRGQDVALRCDPISGHVSLYWYRQALGQGPEFLTYFNYEAQQDKSGLPNDRFSAERPEGSISTLTIQRTEQRDSAMYRCASSETQYTEAFFGQGTRLTVV.

This clonotype has at least ten counts. V usage is TRBV10-3 and J usage is TRBJ1-4, with a possible D match to TRBD1 (5 bases). The CDR3 is made up of 15 amino acids. CDR1 ENHRY and CDR2 SYGVKD come from the germline V gene. V was cut by 3 bases and J by 8 bases, with 16 bases left in between. The CDR3 DNA reads as TGTGCCATCAGTGATATAAGGGGCGGTCAAGAAAAACTGTTTTTT. Translating gives CAISDIRGGQEKLFF.

This clonotype appeared many times. CDR3 sequence reads: CATGGRGAYTEAFF. The CDR3 coding sequence is TGTGCCACCGGGGGCAGGGGGGCCTACACTGAAGCTTTCTTT. The chain employs TRBV15 and TRBJ1-1, with TRBD1 identical over 7 bases. This CDR3 comprises 14 residues. Per the germline V gene, CDR1 is LNHNV and CDR2 is YYDKDF (reference sequence). The junction had 9 bases not matched to a gene; V was cut back by 8 bases and J by 3 bases.

This clonotype was picked up a small number of times. V and J are TRBV5-1 and TRBJ2-7, with 8 bases matching TRBD1. This CDR3 spans 14 amino acids. The V gene end was trimmed by 4 bases and the J gene end by 6 bases; junction bases not matched to a gene: 9. Germline lookup yields CDR1 SGHRS and CDR2 YFSETQ. CDR3: CASSIWTGSIEQYF. CDR3 bases: TGCGCCAGCAGCATCTGGACAGGGTCGATCGAGCAGTACTTC.

The gene calls are TRBV7-2 and TRBJ2-5; 11 nucleotides align to TRBD1. The CDR3 spans 15 residues. The V segment lost 3 bases and the J segment 5 bases; nucleotides outside the gene matches: 5. CDR1 is SGHTA, CDR2 FQGNSA, per germline. CDR3 region: CASSFTGTGGETQYF. Written as DNA, the CDR3 is TGTGCCAGCAGCTTCACCGGGACAGGGGGTGAGACCCAGTACTTC.

The rearrangement joins TRBV19 to TRBJ1-1; D remains unclear. The CDR3 loop spans 13 amino acids. From germline, CDR1 is LNHDA and CDR2 SQIVND (reference sequence). V was shortened by 1 base and J by 1 base, with 4 bases between the two germline ends. The CDR3 DNA follows: TGTGCCAGTAGTATAGCAAAGAACACTGAAGCTTTCTTT. Translating gives CASSIAKNTEAFF.

This clonotype was detected a few times. This could be a read error, since a much larger clone is one nucleotide away. The chain recombines TRBV20-1 with TRBJ1-1; D gene uncertain. Germline lookup yields CDR1 DFQATT and CDR2 SNEGSKA (reference sequence). Trimming left V 5 bases short and J 11 bases short, with 12 bases between. The CDR3 consists of 10 residues. CDR3 loop: CSAASLVAFF. The CDR3 bases are TGCAGTGCTGCTAGCTTGGTGGCTTTCTTT.

The table lists this clonotype with many counts. The CDR3 spells CSADSEGSLFF. CDR3 DNA: TGCAGCGCCGACTCGGAGGGTTCGTTGTTTTTT. The V and J genes are TRBV29-1 and TRBJ2-2; a possible D gene is TRBD2 (6 bases). V lost 7 bases and J lost 15, with 18 bases in between. The CDR3 contains 11 residues. Germline assignment: CDR1 SQVTM and CDR2 ANQGSEA.

This clonotype was seen only a few times. The CDR3 protein is CASSLDSLETNGYTF. The CDR3 DNA sequence: TGTGCCAGCAGCTTGGACAGCCTAGAGACTAATGGCTACACCTTC. This chain links TRBV7-2 with TRBJ1-2; D might be TRBD1 (6 bases). CDR1 and CDR2 (germline): SGHTA, FQGNSA. V was pared by 3 bases and J by 6 bases, with 17 bases between. The CDR3 length is 15 residues.

The sample holds many counts of this clonotype. The V and J genes are TRBV29-1 and TRBJ1-3; 9 bases line up with TRBD1. The CDR3 is made up of 13 amino acids. The junction had 1 base not matched to a gene; V was cut back by 6 bases and J by 1 base. Germline CDR1 is SQVTM and CDR2 is ANQGSEA. The CDR3 DNA follows: TGCAGCGTGGGACAGGGATCTGGAAACACCATATATTTT. Its translation is CSVGQGSGNTIYF.

The rearrangement links TRBV9 to TRBJ2-5; 11 bases are a match to TRBD2. The CDR3 is 16 residues long. Trimming took 3 bases from V and 0 from J; bases not matched to a gene: 4. Germline CDR1 is SGDLS and CDR2 is YYNGEE. CDR3 coding DNA: TGTGCCAGCAGCGGCGAACTAGCGGGAGACCAAGAGACCCAGTACTTC. This encodes CASSGELAGDQETQYF.

The rearrangement links TRBV6-2 or TRBV6-3 to TRBJ2-5; the D gene could be TRBD1 or TRBD2 (5 bases each). Looked up from germline, CDR1 is MNHEY and CDR2 is SVGEGT. The V end was cut by 0 bases, the J end by 13 bases, with 15 bases between. The CDR3 consists of 13 residues. The CDR3 sequence: CASSYSSRDRTYF. The CDR3, as DNA: TGTGCCAGCAGTTACTCGTCTAGGGACCGGACGTACTTC.

This clonotype was recorded a few times. V usage is TRBV7-8 and J usage is TRBJ1-1; weak D call: TRBD1 (5 bases). Trimming removed 1 base at V and 3 bases at J, with 12 bases between. The CDR3 spans 15 residues. Germline V gene data show CDR1 as SGHVS and CDR2 as FQNEAQ. This CDR3 reads CASSLVRDAYTEAFF. DNA of the CDR3: TGTGCCAGCAGCTTAGTTCGGGACGCATACACTGAAGCTTTCTTT.

This clonotype occurred a few times. This chain joins TRBV2 and TRBJ2-2; D is uncertain. V lost 1 base, J lost 6 bases, and 6 bases lay in between. The CDR3 covers 13 residues. CDR1 is SNHLY and CDR2 is FYNNEI in the germline V gene. This CDR3 is CASSEEWSGELFF. The CDR3, as DNA: TGTGCCAGCAGTGAAGAGTGGTCCGGGGAGCTGTTTTTT.

The table lists this clonotype with many counts. This chain links TRBV29-1 with TRBJ1-2, with 7 bases lining up with TRBD1. The CDR3 is 12 residues long. The V segment lost 3 bases and the J segment 6 bases; nucleotides outside the gene matches: 4. Germline V lookup: CDR1 SQVTM, CDR2 ANQGSEA. The CDR3, as DNA: TGCAGCGTTGAGGACAGGTCGAATGGCTACACCTTC. Its translation is CSVEDRSNGYTF.

The genes are TRBV7-8 and TRBJ2-7; D may be TRBD2 (5 bases). CDR1 is SGHVS and CDR2 is FQNEAQ in the germline V gene. The V end was cut by 2 bases, the J end by 2 bases, with 13 bases between. CDR3 length: 15 amino acids. The CDR3 DNA reads TGTGCCAGCAGCTTATTCCCGGGGTCCACCTACGAGCAGTACTTC. It is translated as CASSLFPGSTYEQYF.

There are many counts of this clonotype. The chain links TRBV29-1 to TRBJ1-1, with TRBD1 matching 8 bases. Germline loops: CDR1 SQVTM, CDR2 ANQGSEA. Trimming removed 4 bases from V and 2 bases from J; junction bases left unmatched: 6. This CDR3 has 14 amino acids. The CDR3 coding sequence is TGCAGCGTTGGGTGGACAGGGCCTAACACTGAAGCTTTCTTT. This translates into CSVGWTGPNTEAFF.

The chain employs TRBV6-1 and TRBJ1-1; the match to TRBD1 covers 9 bases. Losses at the gene ends were 0 bases for V and 12 bases for J; bases not matched to a gene: 8. This CDR3 is built from 14 residues. Germline CDR1 reads MNHNS; CDR2 reads SASEGT. In DNA, the CDR3 is TGTGCCAGCAGTGAAGCGATGGGGGACAGGGAGACTTTCTTT. Protein: CASSEAMGDRETFF.

This sequence joins TRBV10-2 and TRBJ1-1, with TRBD1 as a possible D gene (5 bases). V dropped 6 bases and J dropped 0 bases, with 17 bases sitting between them. The CDR3 consists of 16 residues. Germline V gene data show CDR1 as WSHSY and CDR2 as SAAADI. The CDR3 region has the DNA TGCGCCAGCAGCCGCTGGGGGGATAGCATGAACACTGAAGCTTTCTTT. Its translation: CASSRWGDSMNTEAFF.

V usage is TRBV25-1 and J usage is TRBJ1-1; unclear D gene. CDR3 length: 14 amino acids. Trimming left V 8 bases short and J 1 base short, with 14 bases between. Germline CDR1 and CDR2: MGHDK and SYGVNS. CDR3 residues: CASSPTLGNTEAFF. The DNA of the CDR3 is TGTGCCAGCTCACCTACCTTAGGGAACACTGAAGCTTTCTTT. Full variable domain (outside the CDR3, taken from reference TRBV25-1 and TRBJ1-1): EADIYQTPRYLVIGTGKKITLECSQTMGHDKMYWYQQDPGMELHLIHYSYGVNSTEKGDLSSESTVSRIRTEHFPLTLESARPSHTSQYLCASSPTLGNTEAFFGQGTRLTVV.